Shown below are 20 T cell receptor beta chains from a single sample sequenced in a study of blood T cell repertoires in COVID-19. Sequenced by immunoSEQ multiplex PCR; TCRdb stores in-frame clones only, minus some. Here the sample spans tens of thousands of clones, around 89% being singletons. Sequenced input: peripheral blood. The receptors were sampled from a woman at least 80 years old with active COVID-19.

This clone was seen only once. This chain joins TRBV7-9 and TRBJ2-1; 10 positions match TRBD1. The CDR3 has 16 amino acids. CDR1 and CDR2 from the germline V gene are SEHNR and FQNEAQ (reference sequence). The J segment lost 0 bases and the V segment lost 5 bases, leaving 4 bases of the junction unmatched. The CDR3 region is CASSTRQGASYNEQFF. The CDR3, as DNA: TGTGCCAGCAGCACGCGACAGGGGGCCTCCTACAATGAGCAGTTCTTC. Full variable domain (remainder filled in from reference TRBV7-9 and TRBJ2-1): DTGVSQNPRHKITKRGQNVTFRCDPISEHNRLYWYRQTLGQGPEFLTYFQNEAQLEKSRLLSDRFSAERPKGSFSTLEIQRTEQGDSAMYLCASSTRQGASYNEQFFGPGTRLTVL.

This chain links TRBV2 with TRBJ2-3; no definite D call. The CDR3 loop spans 14 amino acids. Trimming took off 7 bases at V and 3 bases at J, with 14 bases between the two ends. Germline V gene sequence: CDR1 SNHLY, CDR2 FYNNEI. The CDR3 reads CASTRPVETDTQYF. The CDR3 DNA is TGTGCCAGCACTAGGCCGGTGGAGACAGATACGCAGTATTTT.

There are a few counts of this clone. V and J are TRBV24-1 and TRBJ2-3, with 7 bases fitting TRBD1. The CDR3 sequence is 14 residues long. Per the germline V gene, CDR1 is KGHDR and CDR2 is SFDVKD. J was trimmed by 3 bases and V by 3 bases; bases with no gene match: 2. Here the CDR3 reads CATSDLRGTDTQYF. CDR3 nucleotide sequence: TGTGCCACCAGTGATCTCAGGGGGACAGATACGCAGTATTTT.

The chain carries TRBV29-1 and TRBJ1-2, with a possible D match to TRBD1 (6 bases). The CDR3 extends over 13 amino acids. V gave up 1 base and J gave up 5 bases, with 11 bases separating them. Germline V gene sequence: CDR1 SQVTM, CDR2 ANQGSEA. In DNA, the CDR3 is TGCAGCGTTGAAGGTTCAGGGGCATATGGCTACACCTTC. Its protein product is CSVEGSGAYGYTF.

As to this clone: Relative to the germline gene, one junction end is altered; a read error may explain this. The gene calls are TRBV7-9 and TRBJ2-1; perhaps TRBD1 as D (6 bases). CDR1 is SEHNR, CDR2 FQNEAQ, per germline (reference sequence). The CDR3 sequence is 14 residues long. The CDR3 DNA reads as TGTGCCAGCAGCTTAGGGACAGCCGCCAATGGGCAGTTCTTC. This translates into CASSLGTAANGQFF.

This rearrangement joins TRBV7-9 to TRBJ1-1, with D tentatively TRBD1 (5 bases). CDR1 and CDR2 from the germline V gene are SEHNR and FQNEAQ (reference sequence). V was pared by 3 bases and J by 3 bases, with 11 bases between. The CDR3 covers 14 residues. The CDR3 here is CASSFAGIYTEAFF. CDR3 DNA sequence: TGTGCCAGCAGCTTCGCAGGGATTTACACTGAAGCTTTCTTT.

V gene TRBV28 combines with J gene TRBJ2-1; 10 positions agree with TRBD2. This CDR3 contains 15 residues. Germline values: CDR1 MDHEN, CDR2 SYDVKM. V gave up 6 bases and J gave up 8 bases; unmatched junction bases: 10. Here the CDR3 reads CASRDPAGGHHEQFF. The DNA for the CDR3 is TGTGCCAGCAGAGACCCAGCGGGAGGGCACCATGAGCAGTTCTTC.

This chain uses TRBV20-1 with TRBJ1-5; D gene uncertain. CDR1 and CDR2 (germline): DFQATT, SNEGSKA (reference sequence). The CDR3 extends over 17 amino acids. Trimming left V 3 bases short and J 0 bases short, with 18 bases between. The CDR3 spells CSASGSYKSYSNQPQHF. The CDR3 nucleotides are TGCAGTGCTAGTGGATCCTATAAGTCTTATAGCAATCAGCCCCAGCATTTT.

The rearrangement joins TRBV7-6 to TRBJ2-2, with 10 bases that match TRBD1. Germline CDR1 and CDR2: SGHVS and FNYEAQ. J gave up 3 bases and V 8 bases, and 12 bases lay outside the gene matches. The CDR3 totals 17 residues. This CDR3 is CASRSGRGTGDTGELFF. The CDR3 bases are TGTGCCAGCCGCTCGGGGAGGGGGACAGGGGACACCGGGGAGCTGTTTTTT. Filled out from reference TRBV7-6 and TRBJ2-2, the complete variable domain reads GAGVSQSPRYKVTKRGQDVALRCDPISGHVSLYWYRQALGQGPEFLTYFNYEAQQDKSGLPNDRFSAERPEGSISTLTIQRTEQRDSAMYRCASRSGRGTGDTGELFFGEGSRLTVL.

The V call is TRBV12-5, the J call TRBJ2-5; 10 bases match TRBD2. Unmatched junction bases numbered 0, after V lost 3 bases and J lost 5 bases. The germline CDR1 and CDR2 sequences are LGHNT and FRNRAP. There are 13 residues in the CDR3. CDR3: CASGFSGRETQYF. In nucleotides, the CDR3 is TGTGCTAGTGGTTTTAGCGGGAGGGAGACCCAGTACTTC.

V is TRBV25-1 and J is TRBJ2-3, with D unresolved. Germline lookup yields CDR1 MGHDK and CDR2 SYGVNS. The CDR3 sequence is 16 residues long. Trimming stripped 3 bases from V and 2 bases from J, with 15 bases between. The CDR3 loop is CASSDSGRTNTDTQYF. As DNA, the CDR3 is TGTGCCAGCAGTGATTCTGGTCGTACTAACACAGATACGCAGTATTTT.

The genes are TRBV7-8 and TRBJ2-7, with 12 bases matching TRBD2. Germline V CDR1 and CDR2: SGHVS, FQNEAQ. This CDR3 has 15 residues. Losses at the gene ends were 1 base for V and 5 bases for J; bases not matched to a gene: 3. CDR3 sequence: CASSLGASGRDEQYF. The CDR3 coding sequence is TGTGCCAGCAGCTTAGGCGCTAGCGGGAGGGACGAGCAGTACTTC.

This clone was recorded only once. V and J are TRBV15 and TRBJ2-7; D is perhaps TRBD1 (6 bases). V lost 1 base, J lost 7 bases, and 20 bases lay in between. This CDR3 spans 16 amino acids. CDR1 LNHNV and CDR2 YYDKDF come from the germline V gene (reference sequence). The CDR3 DNA follows: TGTGCCACCAGCAGAGGTCTGATTCGACTAAGGGGGGAGCAGTACTTC. Translated, it gives CATSRGLIRLRGEQYF.

The sample holds a few counts of this clone. The chain has TRBV9 and TRBJ2-7; tentatively, D is TRBD2 (6 bases). Germline V gives CDR1 SGDLS, CDR2 YYNGEE. Trimming took 4 bases from V and 6 from J, leaving 11 bases between them. There are 12 residues in the CDR3. The CDR3 here is CASSTRGGEQYF. As DNA, the CDR3 is TGTGCCAGCAGCACGCGGGGTGGCGAGCAGTACTTC.

The chain employs TRBV3-1 (or the pseudogene TRBV3-2) and TRBJ2-7; TRBD2 might be the D (7 bases). The CDR3 covers 16 residues. Germline loops: CDR1 LGHDT, CDR2 YNNKEL (reference sequence). V shed 7 bases and J shed 2 bases, with 21 bases lying between them. The CDR3 here is CASTPRGGSGPYEQYF. CDR3 DNA: TGTGCCAGCACCCCCAGGGGAGGGAGCGGCCCCTACGAGCAGTACTTC.

CDR3 bases: TGTGCCAGCAGTCCGCCGGGGACAGCCGGGGAGCTGTTTTTT. Translated: CASSPPGTAGELFF. The chain links TRBV6-5 to TRBJ2-2, with 7 positions matching TRBD1. Looked up from germline, CDR1 is MNHEY and CDR2 is SVGAGI. The CDR3 spans 14 residues. J was trimmed by 6 bases and V by 5 bases; bases with no gene match: 6.

The rearrangement links TRBV6-1 to TRBJ2-3; 10 bases align to TRBD2. CDR1 is MNHNS and CDR2 is SASEGT in the germline V gene. The CDR3 is made up of 17 amino acids. Germline trimming cut 2 bases from V and 2 bases from J; bases unmatched to any gene: 7. The CDR3 spells CASSERKAGGTTDTQYF. For the CDR3, the DNA is TGTGCCAGCAGTGAAAGAAAAGCGGGAGGGACCACAGATACGCAGTATTTT.

The chain combines TRBV5-1 with TRBJ2-1; 11 bases map to TRBD2. Trimming at V came to 0 bases and at J to 9 bases, leaving 5 bases not matched to a gene. Germline CDR1 is SGHRS and CDR2 is YFSETQ. This CDR3 contains 15 residues. The CDR3 reads CASSLVAGGQSEQFF. In nucleotides, the CDR3 is TGCGCCAGCAGCTTGGTAGCGGGAGGGCAGAGTGAGCAGTTCTTC.

The J gene is TRBJ2-2, the V gene TRBV15; the match to TRBD1 covers 7 bases. V dropped 0 bases and J dropped 5; count of bases not matched to a gene: 9. Germline V lookup: CDR1 LNHNV, CDR2 YYDKDF (reference sequence). The CDR3 loop spans 17 amino acids. The CDR3 is CATSRDPVGRGTGELFF. The CDR3 coding sequence is TGTGCCACCAGCAGAGATCCTGTGGGCAGGGGGACCGGGGAGCTGTTTTTT.

V gene TRBV7-6 combines with J gene TRBJ2-3, with a tentative D call TRBD2 (6 bases). This CDR3 has 15 amino acids. Germline V gives CDR1 SGHVS, CDR2 FNYEAQ. Between the trimmed V and J ends, which lost 5 bases and 2 bases, there was a span of 14 bases. The CDR3 region has the DNA TGTGCCAGCAGCCAACGTAGCGGTTTCACAGATACGCAGTATTTT. It encodes CASSQRSGFTDTQYF.